This T cell receptor (beta chain) was documented in a study of cytomegalovirus exposure and HLA in healthy donors. Germline values: CDR1 SNHLY, CDR2 FYNNEI. This CDR3 is 15 amino acids long. Germline trimming cut 6 bases from V and 6 bases from J; bases unmatched to any gene: 12. At sampling all donors were nominally healthy, likely with unrecorded immune exposures. The PCR used 60 Vbeta and 13 Jbeta primers. The protocol was immunoSEQ multiplex PCR, while the TCRdb copy is restricted to in-frame clones and leaves out a portion. The table has 75,000 to 100,000 clones, 75% to 85% seen once; the top ten hold approximately 11%.

This TCR was sampled from a young man in good health and CMV-seropositive. The sequenced material came from PBMCs. The rearrangement links TRBV2 to TRBJ2-7; 9 nucleotides match TRBD1. The CDR3 spells CASSPETGGAAEQYF. As DNA, the CDR3 is TGTGCCAGCAGCCCCGAAACAGGGGGCGCGGCCGAGCAGTACTTC.